This record concerns one T cell receptor (beta chain) sequence. Antigen: not known. PBMC sampling occurred before vaccination, two weeks after the third dose, and at progression. The primer mix had 60 V beta and 13 J beta primers. Method: immunoSEQ multiplex PCR; TCRdb's copy keeps in-frame clones and lacks some. The sample has about 73,000 clones; approximately 80% are singletons. The CDR3 is made up of 13 amino acids. Trimming took 10 bases from V and 5 from J, leaving 14 bases between them. Germline-derived CDR1 and CDR2 are MDHEN and SYDVKM. These data come from a study of glioma-infiltrating T cells after dendritic cell vaccination. As for the study in general: At biweekly intervals, patients got three intradermal dendritic cell vaccine injections. Findings and limits, study-wide: Few patients contributed both blood and tumor specimens.

The material was blood, obtained before dendritic cell vaccination. This TCR came from a human donor with glioblastoma. J is TRBJ1-4 and V is TRBV28; D is undetermined. Here the CDR3 DNA reads TGTGCCATCCGGGGAGCCCTAAATGAAAAACTGTTTTTT. Protein product: CAIRGALNEKLFF.